What follows are 22 T cell receptor beta chains derived from one specimen sequenced in a study of T cell responses to AZD1222 COVID-19 vaccine. This table comes from immunoSEQ multiplex PCR, and its TCRdb copy is limited to in-frame clones, with some not included. The sample has some 150,000 clones; about 93% are singletons. Sequenced material: peripheral blood, taken on day 0 of AZD1222 vaccination. All receptors come from an adult in good health.

The chain uses TRBV28 and TRBJ1-2, with unresolved D. The CDR3 consists of 11 residues. Germline V lookup: CDR1 MDHEN, CDR2 SYDVKM. The CDR3, as DNA: TGTGCGATTTATATCCCCTATGGCTACACCTTC. It yields the protein CAIYIPYGYTF.

This chain links TRBV6-5 with TRBJ1-5; D not certain. Per the germline V gene, CDR1 is MNHEY and CDR2 is SVGAGI. Trimming stripped 7 bases from V and 4 bases from J, with 17 bases between. This CDR3 has 15 amino acids. The chain's CDR3 is CASTTQTVINQPQHF. CDR3 bases: TGTGCCAGCACCACGCAAACGGTTATAAATCAGCCCCAGCATTTT.

This rearrangement joins TRBV3-1 (or the pseudogene TRBV3-2) to TRBJ1-2; the match to TRBD1 covers 9 bases. The CDR3 totals 13 residues. Germline lookup yields CDR1 LGHDT and CDR2 YNNKEL (reference sequence). Germline trimming cut 5 bases from V and 3 bases from J; bases unmatched to any gene: 1. The chain's CDR3 is CASSDRGDYGYTF. The CDR3 bases are TGTGCCAGCAGCGACAGGGGGGACTATGGCTACACCTTC.

The genes are TRBV3-1 (or the pseudogene TRBV3-2) and TRBJ2-1; 8 bases are shared with TRBD1. This CDR3 region has 15 residues. Germline V lookup: CDR1 LGHDT, CDR2 YNNKEL (reference sequence). Losses at the gene ends were 3 bases for V and 12 bases for J; bases not matched to a gene: 13. CDR3 nucleotide sequence: TGTGCCAGCAGCCAGAGGGACAGGCGGACAGGGCTGCAGTTCTTC. Translation: CASSQRDRRTGLQFF.

This clone appeared once. V usage is TRBV19 and J usage is TRBJ1-6, with 12 positions matching TRBD1. The germline V gene encodes CDR1 LNHDA and CDR2 SQIVND (reference sequence). V lost 5 bases, J lost 10 bases, and 9 bases stayed unmatched. This CDR3 contains 16 residues. The CDR3 loop is CASSPSTGTGGSPLHF. The DNA for the CDR3 is TGTGCCAGTAGTCCGTCAACCGGGACAGGGGGCTCACCCCTCCACTTT.

The rearrangement uses TRBV5-1 and TRBJ2-2, with 9 bases aligning to TRBD2. Germline values: CDR1 SGHRS, CDR2 YFSETQ. The CDR3 totals 14 residues. J gave up 6 bases and V 6 bases, and 6 bases lay outside the gene matches. The CDR3 DNA is TGCGCCAGCACCCGCGGGGGGGCCGCCGGGGAGCTGTTTTTT. It specifies CASTRGGAAGELFF.

The rearrangement links TRBV12-3 or TRBV12-4 to TRBJ2-3; no clear D gene. Trimming removed 3 bases at V and 4 bases at J, with 2 bases between. The CDR3 is 11 residues long. This CDR3 is CASSFADTQYF. The CDR3, as DNA: TGTGCCAGCAGTTTCGCAGATACGCAGTATTTT.

The V gene is TRBV30, the J gene TRBJ2-1, with D perhaps TRBD2 (6 bases). The CDR3 consists of 12 residues. CDR1 GTSNPN and CDR2 SVGIG come from the germline V gene (reference sequence). Trimming pared 7 bases from V and 6 bases from J, leaving 13 bases between. CDR3 in amino acids: CALTLSGNEQFF. The CDR3 nucleotides are TGTGCCTTAACGCTTAGCGGCAATGAGCAGTTCTTC.

The V call is TRBV10-3, the J call TRBJ1-2, with D unresolved. The V gene lost 10 bases and the J gene lost 0 bases, with 12 bases spanning the gap. The CDR3 extends over 13 amino acids. Germline loops: CDR1 ENHRY, CDR2 SYGVKD. CDR3 residues: CANSRAANYGYTF. DNA of the CDR3: TGTGCCAACTCGAGAGCAGCTAACTATGGCTACACCTTC.

V and J are TRBV27 and TRBJ1-1; D ambiguous. V gave up 6 bases and J gave up 0 bases, with 26 bases separating them. The CDR3 length is 19 residues. CDR1 and CDR2 (germline): MNHEY, SMNVEV (reference sequence). As DNA, the CDR3 is TGTGCCAGCAGCAACGCAGTTTCCGTCTATGGAAGGATGAACACTGAAGCTTTCTTT. As protein: CASSNAVSVYGRMNTEAFF.

Regarding this clone: One end of the junction does not line up with germline, which may come from a read error. The V gene is TRBV6-6, the J gene TRBJ1-2; D is possibly TRBD1 (6 bases). CDR1 is MNHNY, CDR2 SVGAGI, per germline (reference sequence). This CDR3 is 13 amino acids long. The CDR3 region is CASSLDRLDGCTF. The CDR3 region has the DNA TGTGCCAGCAGCCTTGACAGGCTGGACGGCTGCACCTTC.

The chain links TRBV19 to TRBJ2-1; D perhaps matches TRBD1 (5 bases). This CDR3 is 13 amino acids long. The V gene lost 4 bases and the J gene lost 4 bases, with 8 bases spanning the gap. The germline V gene has CDR1 LNHDA and CDR2 SQIVND (reference sequence). In DNA form, the CDR3 reads TGTGCCAGTAGTAAGCGACAGTACAATGAGCAGTTCTTC. Translating it yields CASSKRQYNEQFF. Full variable domain (outside the CDR3, taken from reference TRBV19 and TRBJ2-1): DGGITQSPKYLFRKEGQNVTLSCEQNLNHDAMYWYRQDPGQGLRLIYYSQIVNDFQKGDIAEGYSVSREKKESFPLTVTSAQKNPTAFYLCASSKRQYNEQFFGPGTRLTVL.

The chain uses TRBV6-1 and TRBJ1-1, with D possibly being TRBD1 (6 bases). This CDR3 contains 16 residues. Trimming pared 2 bases from V and 3 bases from J, leaving 16 bases between. Germline CDR1 MNHNS, CDR2 SASEGT. CDR3 sequence (DNA): TGTGCCAGCAGTGAATATTTAACAGGGTGGGACACTGAAGCTTTCTTT. Translation gives CASSEYLTGWDTEAFF.

V gene TRBV12-3 or TRBV12-4 combines with J gene TRBJ2-7, with a possible D match to TRBD1 (6 bases). The V and J ends lost 3 bases and 2 bases respectively, with 8 bases between them. The CDR3 is 13 residues long. The CDR3 reads CASSFRGTYEQYF. CDR3 in DNA: TGTGCCAGCAGTTTCAGGGGAACCTACGAGCAGTACTTC.

The chain employs TRBV11-3 and TRBJ1-1, with 8 bases lining up with TRBD1. This CDR3 is 17 amino acids long. Germline CDR1 is SGHNT and CDR2 is YENEEA. The J segment lost 1 base and the V segment lost 4 bases, leaving 11 bases of the junction unmatched. CDR3 coding DNA: TGTGCCAGCAGCTCAACACACACGACAGGGGCGAACACTGAAGCTTTCTTT. The encoded protein is CASSSTHTTGANTEAFF.

J is TRBJ2-1 and V is TRBV5-1; TRBD2 aligns across 10 bases. This CDR3 region has 13 residues. With V trimmed by 5 bases and J by 10 bases, 6 bases remained unmatched. Germline-derived CDR1 and CDR2 are SGHRS and YFSETQ. CDR3 DNA sequence: TGCGCCAGCAGTTCTAGCGGGGGAAGGGAGCAGTTCTTC. This gives the protein CASSSSGGREQFF.

The genes are TRBV19 and TRBJ2-1; possibly TRBD1 for D (5 bases). Trimming pared 4 bases from V and 8 bases from J, leaving 18 bases between. The germline V gene encodes CDR1 LNHDA and CDR2 SQIVND (reference sequence). The CDR3 consists of 15 residues. The CDR3 DNA sequence: TGTGCCAGTAGTAAGGTAGGGGCAGGGTTCGATGAGCAGTTCTTC. It codes for CASSKVGAGFDEQFF.

This clone came up once. This sequence joins TRBV5-4 and TRBJ2-5; 10 bases agree with TRBD2. Germline trimming cut 3 bases from V and 4 bases from J; bases unmatched to any gene: 12. Germline values: CDR1 SGHNT, CDR2 YYREEE (reference sequence). CDR3 length: 17 amino acids. CDR3: CASSSGTSATTPETQYF. The CDR3 nucleotides read TGTGCCAGCAGCTCGGGGACTAGCGCGACGACACCAGAGACCCAGTACTTC.

The rearrangement uses TRBV13 and TRBJ2-3; no clear D. This CDR3 has 11 amino acids. V was pared by 4 bases and J by 7 bases, with 6 bases between. The germline V gene has CDR1 PRHDT and CDR2 FYEKMQ (reference sequence). CDR3 protein: CASSSGHTQYF. The DNA for the CDR3 is TGTGCCAGCAGCTCGGGCCATACGCAGTATTTT. Full variable domain (rest looked up from reference TRBV13 and TRBJ2-3): AAGVIQSPRHLIKEKRETATLKCYPIPRHDTVYWYQQGPGQDPQFLISFYEKMQSDKGSIPDRFSAQQFSDYHSELNMSSLELGDSALYFCASSSGHTQYFGPGTRLTVL.

This clone appeared a single time. J is TRBJ2-7 and V is TRBV18; maybe TRBD2 (5 bases). V gave up 2 bases and J gave up 1 base, with 9 bases separating them. The CDR3 is 14 residues long. CDR1 KGHSH and CDR2 LQKENI come from the germline V gene. The CDR3 DNA reads TGTGCCAGCTCACCAACGGAGGAGTCCTACGAGCAGTACTTC. This encodes CASSPTEESYEQYF.

The chain combines TRBV6-1 with TRBJ1-1; the match to TRBD1 covers 8 bases. The CDR3 loop spans 15 amino acids. Unmatched junction bases numbered 9, after V lost 3 bases and J lost 6 bases. CDR1 MNHNS and CDR2 SASEGT come from the germline V gene. As DNA, the CDR3 is TGTGCCAGCAGTGAGGGACAGGCGGCACCCCCTGAAGCTTTCTTT. Translation: CASSEGQAAPPEAFF.

This clone was recorded only once. J is TRBJ2-3 and V is TRBV4-1, with 8 bases lining up with TRBD2. V shed 1 base, J shed 3 bases, and the junction held 3 bases outside the gene matches. The germline V gene has CDR1 MGHRA and CDR2 YSYEKL. The CDR3 sequence is 15 residues long. As DNA, the CDR3 is TGCGCCAGCAGCCAAGGGACTAGCTTTACAGATACGCAGTATTTT. Translating it yields CASSQGTSFTDTQYF.